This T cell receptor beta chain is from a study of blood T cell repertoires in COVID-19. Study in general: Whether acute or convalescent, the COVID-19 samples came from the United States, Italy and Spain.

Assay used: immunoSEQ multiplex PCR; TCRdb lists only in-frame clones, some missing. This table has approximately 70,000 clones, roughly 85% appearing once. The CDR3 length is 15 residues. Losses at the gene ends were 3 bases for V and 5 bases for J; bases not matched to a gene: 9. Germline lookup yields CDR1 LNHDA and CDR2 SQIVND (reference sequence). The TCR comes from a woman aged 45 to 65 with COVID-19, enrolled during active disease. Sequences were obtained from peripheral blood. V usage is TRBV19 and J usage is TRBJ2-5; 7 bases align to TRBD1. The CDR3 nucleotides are TGTGCCAGTAGTATGGTACTCACAGGGGACGAGACCCAGTACTTC. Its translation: CASSMVLTGDETQYF.